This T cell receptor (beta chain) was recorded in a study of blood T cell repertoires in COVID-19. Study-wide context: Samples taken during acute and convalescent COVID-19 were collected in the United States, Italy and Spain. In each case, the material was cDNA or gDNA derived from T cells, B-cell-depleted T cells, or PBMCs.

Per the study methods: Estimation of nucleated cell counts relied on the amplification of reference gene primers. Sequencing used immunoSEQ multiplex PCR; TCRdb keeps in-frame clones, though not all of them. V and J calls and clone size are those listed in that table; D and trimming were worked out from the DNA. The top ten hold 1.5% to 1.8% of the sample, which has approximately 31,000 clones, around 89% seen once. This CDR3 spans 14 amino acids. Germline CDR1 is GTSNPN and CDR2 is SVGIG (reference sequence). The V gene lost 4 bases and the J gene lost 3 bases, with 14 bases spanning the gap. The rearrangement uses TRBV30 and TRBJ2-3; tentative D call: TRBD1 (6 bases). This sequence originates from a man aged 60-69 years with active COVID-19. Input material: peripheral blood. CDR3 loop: CAWMLNRATDTQYF. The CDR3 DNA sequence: TGTGCCTGGATGCTAAACAGGGCAACAGATACGCAGTATTTT.